A selection of T cell receptor beta chains follows, all from one sample in a study of response to subunit inactivated influenza vaccine. Each CDR3 protein is one row after TCRdb ran MiXCR on the RT-PCR reads. The sample holds about 620,000 distinct CDR3 sequences, approximately 10% seen once. These same data were also listed under a study on T cells expressing NK-cell markers.

Sequencing was performed on PBMCs from blood, taken on the day of vaccination. All receptors come from a man in his fifties who received an inactivated influenza vaccine. Each CDR3 is given with its conserved first and last residue. A D gene is named only where the DNA matches it firmly. Size tells how often a clone was seen (once, few, many) or the class of an expanded clone, and some rows leave it out.

v_call,d_call,clone_size,j_call,cdr3_aa,cdr3_nt
TRBV6-2/TRBV6-3,TRBD2,NA,TRBJ2-5,CASSSGPGLAGEETQYF,TGTGCCAGCAGTTCAGGACCGGGACTAGCGGGTGAAGAGACCCAGTACTTC
TRBV28,TRBD2,NA,TRBJ2-1,CASSFLKLAASWNEQFF,TGTGCCAGCAGTTTCCTGAAGCTAGCGGCCTCCTGGAATGAGCAGTTCTTC
TRBV7-2,NA,few,TRBJ2-4,CASSPKTAIAKNIQYF,TGTGCCAGCAGCCCCAAGACAGCAATAGCCAAAAACATTCAGTACTTC
TRBV4-1,NA,few,TRBJ1-1,CASSQDEFAGPNTEAFF,TGCGCCAGCAGCCAAGACGAATTCGCAGGGCCGAACACTGAAGCTTTCTTT
TRBV7-9,NA,NA,TRBJ2-1,CASSSRVTYNEQFF,TGTGCCAGCAGCTCCAGGGTTACCTACAATGAGCAGTTCTTC
TRBV20-1,NA,NA,TRBJ2-7,CSARGDSSYEQYF,TGCAGTGCTAGAGGGGACTCGTCCTACGAGCAGTACTTC
TRBV5-1,NA,few,TRBJ2-3,CASSGQGQLDTQYF,TGCGCCAGCAGTGGTCAGGGCCAATTAGATACGCAGTATTTT
TRBV5-1,NA,NA,TRBJ2-3,CASAPRSPDTQYF,TGCGCCAGCGCGCCTAGAAGCCCAGATACGCAGTATTTT
TRBV5-1,TRBD1,few,TRBJ2-5,CASSIGTGDQETQYF,TGCGCCAGCAGCATCGGGACAGGTGACCAAGAGACCCAGTACTTC
TRBV12-3/TRBV12-4,TRBD2,many,TRBJ2-2,CASSPRTSGSGGELFF,TGTGCCAGCAGTCCTCGGACTAGCGGGAGTGGTGGGGAGCTGTTTTTT
TRBV9,TRBD2,NA,TRBJ2-1,CASSYGEGYNEQFF,TGTGCCAGCAGCTACGGGGAGGGATACAATGAGCAGTTCTTC
TRBV20-1,NA,NA,TRBJ2-5,CSASRGVGETQYF,TGCAGTGCTAGTCGGGGAGTCGGGGAGACCCAGTACTTC
TRBV6-1,NA,NA,TRBJ1-3,CASSEAGGSGNTIYF,TGTGCCAGCAGTGAAGCAGGGGGCTCTGGAAACACCATATATTTT
TRBV20-1,NA,NA,TRBJ2-2,CSGSREPNTGELFF,TGCAGTGGAAGCCGGGAGCCGAACACCGGGGAGCTGTTTTTT
TRBV5-1,NA,NA,TRBJ1-1,CASSRGDTRNTEAFF,TGCGCCAGCAGCCGGGGGGACACCCGGAACACTGAAGCTTTCTTT
TRBV6-2/TRBV6-3,NA,NA,TRBJ2-7,CASSYGHLYEQYF,TGTGCCAGCAGTTATGGTCACCTCTACGAGCAGTACTTC
TRBV5-1,TRBD2,many,TRBJ2-3,CASSAASSGSTDTQYF,TGCGCCAGCAGCGCGGCTTCTAGCGGGAGTACAGATACGCAGTATTTT
TRBV20-1,NA,few,TRBJ2-5,CSATRQGEGQETQYF,TGCAGTGCTACGAGGCAGGGAGAAGGGCAAGAGACCCAGTACTTC
TRBV29-1,NA,many,TRBJ2-7,CSVEKVGGSSYEQYF,TGCAGCGTTGAAAAAGTGGGGGGCAGCTCCTACGAGCAGTACTTC
TRBV5-1,TRBD1,many,TRBJ2-1,CASSPRIDRGHEQFF,TGCGCCAGCAGCCCCCGGATTGACAGGGGGCATGAGCAGTTCTTC
TRBV18,NA,NA,TRBJ2-5,CASSPLPRETQYF,TGTGCCAGCTCACCACTTCCTCGGGAGACCCAGTACTTC
TRBV5-1,NA,NA,TRBJ2-1,CASSLLLDTHEQFF,TGCGCCAGCAGCTTGCTTTTGGACACCCATGAGCAGTTCTTC
TRBV27,TRBD1,NA,TRBJ2-5,CASSEGTGGETQYF,TGTGCCAGCAGTGAAGGCACAGGGGGCGAGACCCAGTACTTC
TRBV20-1,TRBD2,NA,TRBJ2-2,CSARAPDGAGAQGGELFF,TGCAGTGCTAGAGCCCCGGATGGAGCGGGGGCCCAAGGCGGGGAGCTGTTTTTT
TRBV5-1,NA,few,TRBJ2-7,CASSGGATGSYEQYF,TGCGCCAGCAGCGGGGGGGCGACAGGGTCCTACGAGCAGTACTTC
TRBV10-3,NA,few,TRBJ2-2,CAISESVQGLNTGELFF,TGTGCCATCAGTGAGTCGGTACAGGGCTTGAACACCGGGGAGCTGTTTTTT
TRBV2,TRBD1,NA,TRBJ2-7,CASGGGTGLYEQYF,TGTGCCAGCGGAGGAGGGACAGGGCTCTACGAGCAGTACTTC
TRBV30,NA,many,TRBJ2-1,CAWRSISGLSSYNEQFF,TGTGCCTGGAGGTCTATTTCAGGGTTAAGCTCCTACAATGAGCAGTTCTTC
TRBV6-5,NA,few,TRBJ2-2,CASSYSTGNTGELFF,TGTGCCAGCAGTTACTCGACGGGAAACACCGGGGAGCTGTTTTTT
TRBV6-1,NA,NA,TRBJ2-5,CASSSLAGKDQETQYF,TGTGCCAGCAGTAGTCTAGCCGGGAAGGATCAAGAGACCCAGTACTTC
TRBV5-6,NA,many,TRBJ2-1,CASSFAKLPQFF,TGTGCCAGCAGCTTTGCCAAGCTACCGCAGTTCTTC
TRBV10-3,NA,NA,TRBJ2-5,CAISEAGTQYF,TGTGCCATCAGTGAGGCCGGGACCCAGTACTTC
TRBV20-1,NA,NA,TRBJ2-2,CSARDGDRGTGELFF,TGCAGTGCTAGAGATGGGGATCGGGGCACCGGGGAGCTGTTTTTT
TRBV5-1,NA,few,TRBJ2-2,CASSLLASNTGELFF,TGCGCCAGCAGCTTGCTTGCGTCGAACACCGGGGAGCTGTTTTTT
TRBV7-3,NA,NA,TRBJ2-1,CASSPLFYNEQFF,TGTGCCAGCAGCCCGTTGTTTTACAATGAGCAGTTCTTC
TRBV6-1,TRBD1,NA,TRBJ1-1,CASSRRQGHEAFF,TGTGCCAGCAGCCGCCGACAGGGCCATGAAGCTTTCTTT
TRBV2,TRBD1,NA,TRBJ2-7,CARQGRHSYEQYF,TGTGCCAGACAGGGGCGACACTCCTACGAGCAGTACTTC
TRBV20-1,NA,few,TRBJ2-4,CSARPLGGKNIQYF,TGCAGTGCGAGGCCCCTTGGGGGCAAAAACATTCAGTACTTC
TRBV5-1,NA,many,TRBJ2-7,CASSKRDSPLYEQYF,TGCGCCAGCAGCAAGCGGGACAGTCCCCTCTACGAGCAGTACTTC
TRBV29-1,TRBD2,few,TRBJ2-1,CSVSSYYSGRFNEQFF,TGCAGCGTCTCATCCTACTATAGCGGGCGGTTCAATGAGCAGTTCTTC
TRBV6-2/TRBV6-3,TRBD2,NA,TRBJ2-2,CASSYRLAGANTGELFF,TGTGCCAGCAGTTATAGACTAGCGGGCGCGAACACCGGGGAGCTGTTTTTT
TRBV10-2,NA,NA,TRBJ2-7,CASSRDPYEQYF,TGCGCCAGCAGCCGAGACCCCTACGAGCAGTACTTC
TRBV5-1,TRBD2,few,TRBJ2-1,CASSSGLDSYNEQFF,TGCGCCAGCAGCTCGGGACTAGATTCCTACAATGAGCAGTTCTTC
TRBV7-9,TRBD1,few,TRBJ1-2,CASSPRGDGYTF,TGTGCCAGCAGCCCCAGGGGGGACGGCTACACCTTC